These T cell receptor beta chains were read from a single sample in a study of multiple sclerosis patients with progressive multifocal leukoencephalopathy. Here immunoSEQ multiplex PCR was the method, and the copy in TCRdb shows in-frame clones only, minus some. This sample has more than 20,000 clones, with about 91% found just once. The sample was PBMCs, taken from a patient treated with natalizumab. The receptors were gathered from a man aged 25-45 years with multiple sclerosis. CDR3s include the opening cysteine and the closing phenylalanine or tryptophan. The order of the fields is clone size, D gene, V gene, J gene, CDR3 DNA, CDR3 protein. A D gene is named only where the DNA matches it firmly. Expanded clones are given a class, and other clones once, few, many or no size at all.

size: NA; D: TRBD1; V: TRBV19; J: TRBJ2-7; DNA: TGTGCCAGCAGTACCCTTCCCGGACAGGAAAGCTCCTACGAGCAGTACTTC; CDR3: CASSTLPGQESSYEQYF
size: NA; D: TRBD1; V: TRBV19; J: TRBJ2-7; DNA: TGTGCCAGTAGCTCCATGACAGGGCTCGAGCAGTACTTC; CDR3: CASSSMTGLEQYF
size: NA; D: TRBD1; V: TRBV19; J: TRBJ2-2; DNA: TGTGCCAGCAACAGGGGAATGTCGAACACCGGGGAGCTGTTTTTT; CDR3: CASNRGMSNTGELFF
size: NA; D: NA; V: TRBV5-3; J: TRBJ1-2; DNA: TGTGCCAGAGCTCAGGAAATGGTGAGAAAGACCTATGGCTACACCTTC; CDR3: CARAQEMVRKTYGYTF
size: NA; D: TRBD1; V: TRBV5-6; J: TRBJ2-7; DNA: TGTGCCAGCAGCTTTGACAGGGGGGGAACCTACGAGCAGTACTTC; CDR3: CASSFDRGGTYEQYF
size: NA; D: TRBD1; V: TRBV18; J: TRBJ2-4; DNA: TGTGCCAGCTCCCAGACAGGGGATAAAAACATTCAGTACTTC; CDR3: CASSQTGDKNIQYF
size: NA; D: NA; V: TRBV18; J: TRBJ1-2; DNA: TGTGCCAGCTCACCGAGGGGATCGGATGGCTACACCTTC; CDR3: CASSPRGSDGYTF
size: few; D: NA; V: TRBV2; J: TRBJ1-5; DNA: TGTGCCAGCAGTGAATCGGGGGGGGAGGCGTCCCGGGTGGAGCCCCAGCATTTT; CDR3: CASSESGGEASRVEPQHF
size: once; D: NA; V: TRBV7-9; J: TRBJ2-4; DNA: TGTGCCAGCAGCCTCGACAAGGCCAAAAACATTCAGTACTTC; CDR3: CASSLDKAKNIQYF
size: NA; D: TRBD1; V: TRBV5-1; J: TRBJ1-2; DNA: TGCGCCAGCACTTTCCAGGGGGCAGGGAACTATGGCTACACCTTC; CDR3: CASTFQGAGNYGYTF
size: NA; D: NA; V: TRBV19; J: TRBJ2-7; DNA: TGTGCCAGTAGTAGTTCCGGGACTCTAAGCTCCTACGAGCAGTACTTC; CDR3: CASSSSGTLSSYEQYF
size: NA; D: TRBD1; V: TRBV19; J: TRBJ1-1; DNA: TGTGCCAGTAGTCATCCTCACAGGGGGCGAGCCATGAACACTGAAGCTTTCTTT; CDR3: CASSHPHRGRAMNTEAFF
size: NA; D: NA; V: TRBV7-6; J: TRBJ1-1; DNA: TGTGCCAGCAGCTTAAAGGTAGCCATGAACACTGAAGCTTTCTTT; CDR3: CASSLKVAMNTEAFF
size: NA; D: NA; V: TRBV9; J: TRBJ2-1; DNA: TGTGCCAGCAGTGATACACAGGGCGCTTACAATGAGCAGTTCTTC; CDR3: CASSDTQGAYNEQFF
size: NA; D: NA; V: TRBV4-3; J: TRBJ2-2; DNA: TGCGCCAGCAGCCAAGGCGGCGGAGGCACCGGGGAGCTGTTTTTT; CDR3: CASSQGGGGTGELFF
size: NA; D: NA; V: TRBV5-4; J: TRBJ2-7; DNA: TGTGCCAGCAGCTTGGGGGAGGTCTCCTACGAGCAGTACTTC; CDR3: CASSLGEVSYEQYF
size: NA; D: NA; V: TRBV2; J: TRBJ1-1; DNA: TGTGCCAGCAGTGGATTGGGGAACACTGAAGCTTTCTTT; CDR3: CASSGLGNTEAFF
size: NA; D: NA; V: TRBV7-2; J: TRBJ2-5; DNA: TGTGCCAGCAGCGCGATAGAGACCCAGTACTTC; CDR3: CASSAIETQYF
size: NA; D: TRBD2; V: TRBV19; J: TRBJ2-6; DNA: TGTGCCAGTAGTATTAGCGGGAGTGGGGCCAACGTCCTGACTTTC; CDR3: CASSISGSGANVLTF
size: NA; D: NA; V: TRBV7-3; J: TRBJ1-1; DNA: TGTGCCAGCAGCTTAAGCCAGGGACGTACTGAAGCTTTCTTT; CDR3: CASSLSQGRTEAFF
size: NA; D: NA; V: TRBV4-1; J: TRBJ2-3; DNA: TGCGCCAGCAGCCAAGTGGATTTGGGACTCAGCACAGATACGCAGTATTTT; CDR3: CASSQVDLGLSTDTQYF
size: once; D: NA; V: TRBV6-5; J: TRBJ2-5; DNA: TGTGCCAGCAGTTACTCCGGGGGCGGGGAGACCCAGTACTTC; CDR3: CASSYSGGGETQYF
size: NA; D: NA; V: TRBV9; J: TRBJ1-4; DNA: TGTGCCAGCAGCGTAGCTGGGGGAACAGCTTCGAATGAAAAACTGTTTTTT; CDR3: CASSVAGGTASNEKLFF
size: NA; D: NA; V: TRBV4-1; J: TRBJ1-2; DNA: TGCGCCAGCAGCCAAGGAATTCTACCAGCCGATGGCTACACCTTC; CDR3: CASSQGILPADGYTF